These 10 T cell receptor beta chains were all obtained from the same sample, sequenced in a study of tumor-infiltrating lymphocytes in oesophageal squamous cell carcinoma. TCRdb re-called the PCR reads with MiXCR, one entry per CDR3 protein. Of about 15,000 distinct CDR3 sequences in the sample, roughly 54% are singletons; the top ten hold 37%. Sequencing used esophageal tumor tissue. The receptors stem from a female donor with esophageal squamous cell carcinoma.

The V call is TRBV6-1, the J call TRBJ2-3, with unresolved D. The DNA matches TRBJ2-1 better at its end, which makes the J call doubtful. The CDR3 loop spans 15 amino acids. From germline, CDR1 is MNHNS and CDR2 SASEGT. The CDR3 DNA sequence: TGTGCCAGCAGGCTTCTAGGACGTCTACATGGTGAGCAGTTCTTC. Protein product: CASRLLGRLHGEQFF.

The chain uses TRBV11-2 and TRBJ2-3; no clear D gene. Germline CDR1 SGHAT, CDR2 FQNNGV. The CDR3 sequence is 13 residues long. The germline V and J ends were trimmed by 1 base and 4 bases, with 6 bases remaining between them. CDR3 in amino acids: CASSLGTPDTQYF. CDR3 in DNA: TGTGCCAGCAGCTTAGGGACCCCAGATACGCAGTATTTT.

In this sample, this clonotype turned up a few times. The chain links TRBV6-1 to TRBJ1-5; tentative D call: TRBD1 (5 bases). The germline CDR1 and CDR2 sequences are MNHNS and SASEGT. V was pared by 7 bases and J by 5 bases, with 15 bases between. The CDR3 has 14 residues. CDR3 loop: CASTVDSSDQPQHF. The CDR3 DNA reads as TGTGCCAGCACGGTAGACAGCTCGGATCAGCCCCAGCATTTT.

The gene calls are TRBV7-2 and TRBJ2-1; the match to TRBD1 covers 7 bases. The CDR3 runs 15 residues. Germline values: CDR1 SGHTA, CDR2 FQGNSA. The ends lost 2 bases at V and 10 bases at J; junction bases unmatched: 11. The DNA for the CDR3 is TGTGCCAGCAGCTTAACGAGGGGGCCCCTTCGGGAGCAGTTCTTC. Its translation is CASSLTRGPLREQFF.

This clonotype was found many times. The rearrangement joins TRBV5-4 to TRBJ2-3, with D perhaps TRBD1 (6 bases). Per germline, CDR1 SGHNT and CDR2 YYREEE (reference sequence). Trimming took 3 bases from V and 7 from J, leaving 18 bases between them. CDR3 length: 15 residues. This CDR3 reads CASSSTGTNLHTQYF. The CDR3 DNA sequence: TGTGCCAGCAGCTCGACAGGCACCAACCTCCATACGCAGTATTTT. Using reference TRBV5-4 and TRBJ2-3 for the parts outside the CDR3, the full variable domain is ETGVTQSPTHLIKTRGQQVTLRCSSQSGHNTVSWYQQALGQGPQFIFQYYREEENGRGNFPPRFSGLQFPNYSSELNVNALELDDSALYLCASSSTGTNLHTQYFGPGTRLTVL.

The genes are TRBV28 and TRBJ2-3; D ambiguous. The J call may be wrong; the DNA end is better matched by TRBJ2-5. Germline V CDR1 and CDR2: MDHEN, SYDVKM. This CDR3 is built from 11 residues. In DNA, the CDR3 is TGTGCCAGCACTCTTGGGGTGACCCAGTACTTC. Residues: CASTLGVTQYF.

V and J are TRBV7-4 and TRBJ2-5, with a tentative D call TRBD2 (5 bases). This CDR3 contains 13 residues. Trimming took 8 bases from V and 13 from J, leaving 23 bases between them. Germline CDR1 SGHVT, CDR2 SQSDAQ. The CDR3, as DNA: TGTGCCAGCGGAGCAACGAACACCGGGGAGCTGTACTTC. It codes for CASGATNTGELYF.

This clonotype has just a few counts. CDR3 in amino acids: CASSPEASGGYNEQFF. CDR3 sequence (DNA): TGTGCCAGCAGCCCAGAGGCTAGCGGGGGGTACAATGAGCAGTTCTTC. The chain couples TRBV7-3 to TRBJ2-1; 11 nucleotides match TRBD2. CDR3 size: 16 residues. J lost 4 bases, V lost 5 bases, and 7 bases had no gene match. Germline values: CDR1 SGHTA, CDR2 FQGTGA.

This clonotype has at least ten counts. This clone may be a read error of a much larger clone one base away. The chain couples TRBV7-2 to TRBJ2-1; TRBD1 matches 8 bases. Near its end, the DNA agrees better with TRBJ2-7, so the J call may be wrong. Germline loops: CDR1 SGHTA, CDR2 FQGNSA. CDR3 length: 15 amino acids. In nucleotides, the CDR3 is TGTGCCAGCAGCTTAAGGACAGGGAAGCACAATGAGCAGTACTTC. It translates to CASSLRTGKHNEQYF.

This sequence joins TRBV5-1 and TRBJ2-3; D may correspond to TRBD1 or TRBD2 (7 bases each). The DNA end is a closer match to TRBJ2-7, so the J assignment may be wrong. The CDR3 totals 16 residues. Germline CDR1 reads SGHRS; CDR2 reads YFSETQ. CDR3 in DNA: TGCGCCAGCAGCTTGGGACAGGGAGGGCGTGTCAATGAGCAGTACTTC. Translation: CASSLGQGGRVNEQYF.